Presented here are 6 T cell receptor beta chains from one specimen sequenced in a study of metastatic and nonmetastatic thyroid tumors. All patients reached thyroid surgery having received no treatment beforehand. TCRdb re-clonotyped the PCR reads through MiXCR. Among over 10,000 clones listed, approximately 20% were seen once. The sequenced material came from adjacent normal tissue. The receptor source for this set is a female donor with papillary thyroid cancer or a benign thyroid nodule (not recorded which). Some clones in this sample may be carry-over from other donors' samples.

This clone is judged medium-sized. The chain carries TRBV27 and TRBJ2-3; D is possibly TRBD2 (5 bases). The germline CDR1 and CDR2 sequences are MNHEY and SMNVEV (reference sequence). Trimming shortened V by 0 bases and J by 5 bases, and 9 bases separated the two germline ends. The CDR3 consists of 14 residues. Here the CDR3 reads CASSLSGIGDTQYF. CDR3 nucleotide sequence: TGTGCCAGCAGTTTATCCGGGATAGGAGATACGCAGTATTTT.

This rearrangement joins TRBV11-1 to TRBJ2-3; D uncertain. The V end was cut by 5 bases, the J end by 6 bases, with 12 bases between. Germline loops: CDR1 SGHAT, CDR2 FQDESV (reference sequence). The CDR3 length is 13 residues. The CDR3 region has the DNA TGTGCCAGCAGCCCAGGAAGGCGCGATACGCAGTATTTT. Amino acids: CASSPGRRDTQYF.

The chain has TRBV6-1 and TRBJ2-1; a weak D match, TRBD1 (6 bases). The ends were cut back, 2 bases at V and 4 bases at J, with 12 bases in the middle. This CDR3 is 15 amino acids long. Germline lookup yields CDR1 MNHNS and CDR2 SASEGT. The CDR3: CASSEWRTVYNEQFF. The DNA of the CDR3 is TGTGCCAGCAGTGAATGGAGGACAGTTTACAATGAGCAGTTCTTC.

The chain carries TRBV7-2 and TRBJ2-7; D could derive from TRBD1 or TRBD2 (6 bases each). The ends were cut back, 1 base at V and 3 bases at J, with 13 bases in the middle. This CDR3 has 15 amino acids. Germline V gene data show CDR1 as SGHTA and CDR2 as FQGNSA. In DNA form, the CDR3 reads TGTGCCAGCAGCTTAGGAGGGGGGCTATTCTACGAGCAGTACTTC. Translation: CASSLGGGLFYEQYF. The full variable domain, with the rest looked up from reference TRBV7-2 and TRBJ2-7, is GAGVSQSPSNKVTEKGKDVELRCDPISGHTALYWYRQSLGQGLEFLIYFQGNSAPDKSGLPSDRFSAERTGGSVSTLTIQRTQQEDSAVYLCASSLGGGLFYEQYFGPGTRLTVT.

This clone has just a few counts. The chain employs TRBV15 and TRBJ2-3; 8 bases align to TRBD2. Unmatched junction bases numbered 7, after V lost 4 bases and J lost 4 bases. Germline loops: CDR1 LNHNV, CDR2 YYDKDF (reference sequence). The CDR3 extends over 15 amino acids. The CDR3 DNA reads as TGTGCCACCAGCAAGGGAGCGGGGGAGGCAGATACGCAGTATTTT. Translating it yields CATSKGAGEADTQYF.

The V gene is TRBV5-5, the J gene TRBJ2-7, with D perhaps TRBD1 (6 bases). The CDR3 runs 15 residues. V lost 4 bases, J lost 0 bases, and 14 bases lay in between. Germline V gene sequence: CDR1 SGHKS, CDR2 YYEKEE (reference sequence). The CDR3: CASSHGQMSSYEQYF. CDR3 in DNA: TGTGCCAGCAGCCATGGACAGATGAGCTCCTACGAGCAGTACTTC.